This note documents a single T cell receptor beta chain sequence. The antigen is not known. Clones were sequenced by immunoSEQ multiplex PCR, and TCRdb holds only the in-frame ones, with some missing. Here the sample spans about 310,000 clones, approximately 85% being singletons. The data derive from a study of cytomegalovirus exposure and HLA in healthy donors. Turning to the study itself: A subsequent analysis stated that the roughly 120 validation repertoires were run on the same platform as the approximately 710 first-cohort repertoires.

Overall study findings and caveats: The study found most TCR sequences rare, yet found some public TCRs in many donors. In vitro experiments confirmed that a few CMV-associated chains were specific for CMV antigens. The study flagged approximately 180 TCR beta chains as cytomegalovirus-associated.

CDR1 and CDR2 from the germline V gene are MNHNY and SVGAGI (reference sequence). The V end lost 2 bases, the J end lost 4 bases, and 9 bases lay between the germline ends. The CDR3 is 15 residues long. The receptor comes from a man aged 25-45 years in good health and CMV-seronegative. The sample comprised PBMCs. This rearrangement joins TRBV6-6 to TRBJ2-6; D perhaps matches TRBD1 (5 bases). The CDR3 is CASSYQGSGANVLTF. As DNA, the CDR3 is TGTGCCAGCAGTTACCAGGGAAGCGGGGCCAACGTCCTGACTTTC.